This entry concerns a single T cell receptor beta chain. The data were obtained in a study of blood T cell repertoires in COVID-19. As for the study in general: Acute and convalescent COVID-19 samples came from the United States, Italy and Spain. T cells, B-cell-depleted T cells, or PBMCs supplied cDNA or gDNA.

Germline V lookup: CDR1 MGHRA, CDR2 YSYEKL. The CDR3 has 18 residues. V was shortened by 0 bases and J by 1 base, with 18 bases between the two germline ends. Original methodology: Amplification of reference gene primers was used by the study to estimate nucleated cell counts. Here immunoSEQ multiplex PCR was the method, and the copy in TCRdb shows in-frame clones only, minus some. The V and J calls and clone size come from that table; D and trimming were worked out from the DNA. Counted here are 210,000 or so clones, around 80% occurring once; the ten biggest clones make up 5.1%. V is TRBV4-1 and J is TRBJ2-5; a weak D match, TRBD2 (6 bases). The TCR comes from a human donor in a cohort sampled during active COVID-19. What was sequenced was peripheral blood. For the CDR3, the DNA is TGCGCCAGCAGCCAAGAACCAGTGGGACGGGAGATCCAAGAGACCCAGTACTTC. Its protein product is CASSQEPVGREIQETQYF.